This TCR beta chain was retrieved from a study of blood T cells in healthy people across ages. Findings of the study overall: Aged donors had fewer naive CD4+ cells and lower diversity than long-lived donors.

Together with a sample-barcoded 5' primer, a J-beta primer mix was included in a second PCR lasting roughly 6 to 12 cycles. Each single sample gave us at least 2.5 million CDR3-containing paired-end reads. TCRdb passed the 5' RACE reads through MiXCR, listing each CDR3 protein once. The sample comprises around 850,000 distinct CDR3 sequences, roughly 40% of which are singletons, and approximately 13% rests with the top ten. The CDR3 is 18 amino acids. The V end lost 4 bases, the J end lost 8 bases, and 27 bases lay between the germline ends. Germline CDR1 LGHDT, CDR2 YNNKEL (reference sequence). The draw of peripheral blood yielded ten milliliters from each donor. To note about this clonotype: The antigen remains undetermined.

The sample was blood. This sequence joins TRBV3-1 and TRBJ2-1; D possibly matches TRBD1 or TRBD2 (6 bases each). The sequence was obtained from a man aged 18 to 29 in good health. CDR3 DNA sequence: TGTGCCAGCAGCCCTGCACTATTGGGGGGCACCTATAGGGATGAGCAGTTCTTC. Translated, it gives CASSPALLGGTYRDEQFF.